The clone carrying this T cell receptor beta chain has just a few counts. The antigen is undetermined. Using CD45RO/CCR7/CD25/CD127/CD95/CD27, CD4+ naive, central memory, regulatory and stem cell-like memory cells were sorted. Purity above 95% was achieved in all sorted populations. These data belong to a study of beta chain features in type 1 diabetes. Study-wide background: Cell yields, age and gender were similar between patients and healthy donors.

The CDR3 consists of 16 residues. The junction had 10 bases not matched to a gene; V was cut back by 3 bases and J by 4 bases. Germline values: CDR1 SGHTA, CDR2 FQGNSA. TCRB transcripts that were expressed got sequenced, as all of the isolated RNA had been reverse transcribed. Some clones are missing from TCRdb's copy, which holds only in-frame ones; the method was immunoSEQ multiplex PCR. The table lists hundreds of thousands of clones, over 13% of them singletons, with around 0.04% in the top ten. Study-wide findings and caveats: Whatever favoring of shorter templates PCR might show would apply equally to patients and controls. Across all four CD4+ subsets, people with type 1 diabetes showed modestly shorter TCRB CDR3s.

The V call is TRBV7-2, the J call TRBJ2-3; TRBD1 agrees at 7 bases. The receptor was derived from a man younger than 35 with type 1 diabetes. Sequencing used naive CD4+ T cells from blood. CDR3 sequence reads: CASSFVQGTEADTQYF. The CDR3 region has the DNA TGTGCCAGCAGCTTTGTACAGGGGACCGAGGCAGATACGCAGTATTTT.